Presented here are 6 T cell receptor beta chains from one specimen sequenced in a study of T cell responses to AZD1222 COVID-19 vaccine. The protocol was immunoSEQ multiplex PCR, while the TCRdb copy is restricted to in-frame clones and leaves out a portion. The sample lists about 120,000 clones; around 90% were seen once. The sequences come from peripheral blood, collected on day 0 of AZD1222 vaccination. The origin of the receptors is an adult in good health.

The V and J genes are TRBV15 and TRBJ2-3; D possibly corresponds to TRBD1 (6 bases). Trimming took off 0 bases at V and 4 bases at J, with 20 bases between the two ends. Germline CDR1 is LNHNV and CDR2 is YYDKDF (reference sequence). The CDR3 spans 18 residues. Here the CDR3 DNA reads TGTGCCACCAGCAGAGATGTGCGGAACAGGGCATTGGCAGATACGCAGTATTTT. Protein product: CATSRDVRNRALADTQYF.

V usage is TRBV10-2 and J usage is TRBJ2-1; the D gene is possibly TRBD2 (7 bases). The germline gives CDR1 WSHSY, CDR2 SAAADI. The V end lost 0 bases, the J end lost 8 bases, and 14 bases lay between the germline ends. This CDR3 has 15 amino acids. Written as DNA, the CDR3 is TGCGCCAGCAGTGAGTCGCGGGGGCTGGGTCATGAGCAGTTCTTC. Translated: CASSESRGLGHEQFF.

V and J are TRBV6-5 and TRBJ1-2; the match to TRBD1 covers 9 bases. The CDR3 sequence is 15 residues long. Germline CDR1 is MNHEY and CDR2 is SVGAGI. The junction had 7 bases not matched to a gene; V was cut back by 4 bases and J by 4 bases. DNA of the CDR3: TGTGCCAGCAGTTCTCCGGGACAGGGAGCCTATGGCTACACCTTC. It codes for CASSSPGQGAYGYTF.

This sequence joins TRBV4-1 and TRBJ2-5, with 9 bases lining up with TRBD2. This CDR3 is 14 amino acids long. Germline V lookup: CDR1 MGHRA, CDR2 YSYEKL. Unmatched junction bases numbered 5, after V lost 1 base and J lost 8 bases. The CDR3 DNA follows: TGCGCCAGCAGCCAAGGGTCTAGCGGGGTTACCCAGTACTTC. Translating it yields CASSQGSSGVTQYF.

V and J are TRBV6-5 and TRBJ2-3; 8 bases match TRBD2. CDR3 length: 15 amino acids. V was pared by 0 bases and J by 4 bases, with 3 bases of the junction left unmatched. Germline CDR1 MNHEY, CDR2 SVGAGI. CDR3 residues: CASSYSAGDPDTQYF. The CDR3 coding sequence is TGTGCCAGCAGTTACTCAGCGGGAGACCCAGATACGCAGTATTTT.

The chain is built from TRBV6-2 or TRBV6-3 and TRBJ1-5, with TRBD1 matching 7 bases. The trim removed 6 bases at V and 7 bases at J, leaving 9 bases unmatched. The CDR3 covers 14 residues. Per germline, CDR1 MNHEY and CDR2 SVGEGT. The CDR3 loop reads CASSPGGSGQPQHF. The CDR3, as DNA: TGTGCCAGCAGCCCAGGGGGATCAGGGCAGCCCCAGCATTTT.